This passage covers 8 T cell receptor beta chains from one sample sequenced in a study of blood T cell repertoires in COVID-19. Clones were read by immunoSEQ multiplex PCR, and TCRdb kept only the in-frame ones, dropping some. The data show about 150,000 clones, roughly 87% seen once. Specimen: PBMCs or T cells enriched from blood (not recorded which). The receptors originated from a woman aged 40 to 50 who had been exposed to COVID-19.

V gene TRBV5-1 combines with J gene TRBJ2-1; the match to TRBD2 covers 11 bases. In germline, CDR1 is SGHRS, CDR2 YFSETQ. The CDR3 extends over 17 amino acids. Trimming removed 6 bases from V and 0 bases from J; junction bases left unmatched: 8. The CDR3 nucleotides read TGCGCCAGCACCAGACTAGCGGGATGGCGCTCCTACAATGAGCAGTTCTTC. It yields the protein CASTRLAGWRSYNEQFF.

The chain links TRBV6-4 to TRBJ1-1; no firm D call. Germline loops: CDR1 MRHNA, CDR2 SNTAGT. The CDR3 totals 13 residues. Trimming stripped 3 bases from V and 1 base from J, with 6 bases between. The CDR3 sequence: CASSESPNTEAFF. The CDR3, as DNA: TGTGCCAGCAGTGAGAGTCCGAACACTGAAGCTTTCTTT.

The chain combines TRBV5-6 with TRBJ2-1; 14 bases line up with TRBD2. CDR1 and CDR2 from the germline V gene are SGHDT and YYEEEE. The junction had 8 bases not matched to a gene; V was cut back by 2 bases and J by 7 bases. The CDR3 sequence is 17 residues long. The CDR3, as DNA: TGTGCCAGCAGCTTTCCTGGACTAGCGGGAGGAGCTAATGAGCAGTTCTTC. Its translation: CASSFPGLAGGANEQFF.

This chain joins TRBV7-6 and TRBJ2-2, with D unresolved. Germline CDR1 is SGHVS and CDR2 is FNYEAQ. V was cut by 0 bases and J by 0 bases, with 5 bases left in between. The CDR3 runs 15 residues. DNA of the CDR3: TGTGCCAGCAGCTTAGCGGCCCCGAACACCGGGGAGCTGTTTTTT. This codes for CASSLAAPNTGELFF.

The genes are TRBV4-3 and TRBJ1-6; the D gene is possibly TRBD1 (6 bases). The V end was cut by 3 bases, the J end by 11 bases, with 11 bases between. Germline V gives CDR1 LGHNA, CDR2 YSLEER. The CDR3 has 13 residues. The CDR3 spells CASSHHREAPLHF. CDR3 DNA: TGCGCCAGCAGCCATCACAGGGAAGCACCCCTCCACTTT.

In DNA, the CDR3 is TGTGCCACCGGCCCGCCAGGGGGATTTGTAAACTATGGCTACACCTTC. Protein sequence: CATGPPGGFVNYGYTF. The chain combines TRBV24-1 with TRBJ1-2, with 7 bases identical to TRBD1. Per germline, CDR1 KGHDR and CDR2 SFDVKD. This CDR3 region has 16 residues. V lost 9 bases to trimming and J lost 2 bases; unmatched junction nucleotides: 14.

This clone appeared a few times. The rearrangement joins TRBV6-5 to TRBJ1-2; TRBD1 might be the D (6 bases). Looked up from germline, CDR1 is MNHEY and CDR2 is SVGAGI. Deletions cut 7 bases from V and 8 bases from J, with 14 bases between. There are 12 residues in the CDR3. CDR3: CASTPGGGGYTF. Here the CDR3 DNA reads TGTGCCAGCACCCCGGGGGGCGGAGGCTACACCTTC.

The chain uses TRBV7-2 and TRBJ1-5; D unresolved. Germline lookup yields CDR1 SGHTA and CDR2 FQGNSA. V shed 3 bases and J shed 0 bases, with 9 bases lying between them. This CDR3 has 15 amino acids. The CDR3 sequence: CASSFHGDSNQPQHF. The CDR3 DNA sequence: TGTGCCAGCAGCTTTCACGGGGATAGCAATCAGCCCCAGCATTTT. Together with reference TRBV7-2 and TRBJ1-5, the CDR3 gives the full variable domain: GAGVSQSPSNKVTEKGKDVELRCDPISGHTALYWYRQSLGQGLEFLIYFQGNSAPDKSGLPSDRFSAERTGGSVSTLTIQRTQQEDSAVYLCASSFHGDSNQPQHFGDGTRLSIL.